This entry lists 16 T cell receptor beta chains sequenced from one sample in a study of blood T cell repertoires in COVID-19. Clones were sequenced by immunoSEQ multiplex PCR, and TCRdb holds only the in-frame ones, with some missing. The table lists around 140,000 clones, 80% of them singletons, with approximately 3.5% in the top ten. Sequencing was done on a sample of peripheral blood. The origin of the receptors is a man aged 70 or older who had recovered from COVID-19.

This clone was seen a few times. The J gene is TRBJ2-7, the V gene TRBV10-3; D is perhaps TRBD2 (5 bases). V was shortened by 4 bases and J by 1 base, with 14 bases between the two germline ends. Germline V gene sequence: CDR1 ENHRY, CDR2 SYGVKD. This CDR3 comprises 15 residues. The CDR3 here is CAISVRMDSSYEQYF. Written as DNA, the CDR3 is TGTGCCATCAGTGTTAGGATGGACTCTTCCTACGAGCAGTACTTC.

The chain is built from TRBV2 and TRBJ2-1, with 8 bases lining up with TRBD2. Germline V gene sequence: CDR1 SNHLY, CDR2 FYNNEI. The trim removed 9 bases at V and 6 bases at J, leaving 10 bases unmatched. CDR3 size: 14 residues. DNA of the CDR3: TGTGCCAGTTGGACTAGCCGACGCTTCAATGAGCAGTTCTTC. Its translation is CASWTSRRFNEQFF.

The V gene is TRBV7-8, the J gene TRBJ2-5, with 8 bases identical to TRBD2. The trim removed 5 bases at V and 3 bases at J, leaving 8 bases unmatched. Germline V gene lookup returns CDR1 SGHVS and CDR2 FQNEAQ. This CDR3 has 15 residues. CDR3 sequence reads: CASSPSGRVKETQYF. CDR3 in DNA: TGTGCCAGCAGCCCCAGCGGGAGAGTTAAAGAGACCCAGTACTTC.

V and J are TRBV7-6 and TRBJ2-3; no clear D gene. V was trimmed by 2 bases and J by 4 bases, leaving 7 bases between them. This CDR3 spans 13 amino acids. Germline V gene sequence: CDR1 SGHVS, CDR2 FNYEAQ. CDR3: CASSLSSPDTQYF. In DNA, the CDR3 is TGTGCCAGCAGCTTAAGCTCCCCAGATACGCAGTATTTT.

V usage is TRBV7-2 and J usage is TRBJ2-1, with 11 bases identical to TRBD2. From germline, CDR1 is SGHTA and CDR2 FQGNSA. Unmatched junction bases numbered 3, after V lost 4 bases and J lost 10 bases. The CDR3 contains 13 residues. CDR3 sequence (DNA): TGTGCCAGCAGCTCGACTAGCGGGATAGAGCAGTTCTTC. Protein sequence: CASSSTSGIEQFF.

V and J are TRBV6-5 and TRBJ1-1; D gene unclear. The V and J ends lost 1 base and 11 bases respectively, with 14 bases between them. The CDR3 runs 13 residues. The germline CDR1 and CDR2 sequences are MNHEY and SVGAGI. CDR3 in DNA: TGTGCCAGCAGTTACTACCTGGAGGGCGACGCTTTCTTT. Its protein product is CASSYYLEGDAFF.

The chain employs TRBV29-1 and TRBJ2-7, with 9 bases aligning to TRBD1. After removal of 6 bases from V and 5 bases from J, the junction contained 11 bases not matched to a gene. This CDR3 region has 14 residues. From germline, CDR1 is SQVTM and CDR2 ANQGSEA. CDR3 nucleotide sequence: TGCAGCGTCGTTGGACAGGGGAAGAGTCACGAGCAGTACTTC. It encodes CSVVGQGKSHEQYF.

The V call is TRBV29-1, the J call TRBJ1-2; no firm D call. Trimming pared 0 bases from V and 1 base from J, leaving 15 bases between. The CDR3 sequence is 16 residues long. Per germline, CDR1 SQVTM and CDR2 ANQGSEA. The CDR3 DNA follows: TGCAGCGTTGAAGATCCCGAGTACAACAGTAACTATGGCTACACCTTC. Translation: CSVEDPEYNSNYGYTF.

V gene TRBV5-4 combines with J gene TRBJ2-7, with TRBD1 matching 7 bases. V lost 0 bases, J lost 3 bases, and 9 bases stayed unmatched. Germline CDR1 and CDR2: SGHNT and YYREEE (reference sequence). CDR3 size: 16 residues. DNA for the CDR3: TGTGCCAGCAGCTTGGCCCCTACAGGGGCTTACTACGAGCAGTACTTC. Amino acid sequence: CASSLAPTGAYYEQYF.

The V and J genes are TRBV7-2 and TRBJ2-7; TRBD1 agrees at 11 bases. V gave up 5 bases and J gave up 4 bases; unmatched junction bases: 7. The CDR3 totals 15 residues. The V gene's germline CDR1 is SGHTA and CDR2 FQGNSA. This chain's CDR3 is CASSRSRDRGYEQYF. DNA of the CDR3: TGTGCCAGCAGCCGGAGCCGGGACAGGGGGTACGAGCAGTACTTC.

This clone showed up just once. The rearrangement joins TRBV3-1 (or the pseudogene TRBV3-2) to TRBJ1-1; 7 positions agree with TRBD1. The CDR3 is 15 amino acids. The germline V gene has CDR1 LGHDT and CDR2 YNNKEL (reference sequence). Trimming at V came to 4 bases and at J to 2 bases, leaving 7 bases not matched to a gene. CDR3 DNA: TGTGCCAGCAGCCGAGAACAGGGGTTTAACACTGAAGCTTTCTTT. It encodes CASSREQGFNTEAFF.

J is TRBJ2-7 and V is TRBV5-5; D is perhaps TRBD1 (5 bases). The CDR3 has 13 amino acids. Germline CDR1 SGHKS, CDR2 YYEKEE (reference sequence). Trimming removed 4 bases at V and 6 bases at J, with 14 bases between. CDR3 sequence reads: CASSTWTSVEQYF. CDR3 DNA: TGTGCCAGCAGCACCTGGACATCCGTCGAGCAGTACTTC.

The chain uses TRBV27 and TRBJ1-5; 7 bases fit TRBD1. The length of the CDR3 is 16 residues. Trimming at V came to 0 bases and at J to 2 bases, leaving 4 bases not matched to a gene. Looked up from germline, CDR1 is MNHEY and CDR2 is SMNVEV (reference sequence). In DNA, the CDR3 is TGTGCCAGCAGTTTATCGGGCCAGGGGGGCAATCAGCCCCAGCATTTT. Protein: CASSLSGQGGNQPQHF.

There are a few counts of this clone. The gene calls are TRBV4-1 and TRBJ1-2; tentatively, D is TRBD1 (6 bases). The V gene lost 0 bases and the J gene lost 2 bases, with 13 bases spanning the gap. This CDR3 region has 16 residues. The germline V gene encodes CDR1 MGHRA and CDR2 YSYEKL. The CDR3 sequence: CASSQDSGTKNYGYTF. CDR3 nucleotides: TGCGCCAGCAGCCAAGATTCCGGGACAAAGAACTATGGCTACACCTTC.

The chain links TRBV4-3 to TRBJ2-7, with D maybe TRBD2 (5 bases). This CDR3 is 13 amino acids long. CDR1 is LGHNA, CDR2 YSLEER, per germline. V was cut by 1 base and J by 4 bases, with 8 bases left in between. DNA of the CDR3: TGCGCCAGCAGCCAAGGAGGGCCATACGAGCAGTACTTC. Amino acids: CASSQGGPYEQYF.

The CDR3 sequence is CASSPVTSGSTGETQYF. The CDR3 DNA follows: TGTGCCAGCAGTCCAGTGACTAGCGGGAGTACAGGGGAGACCCAGTACTTC. The chain combines TRBV27 with TRBJ2-5, with TRBD2 identical over 12 bases. Losses at the gene ends were 5 bases for V and 5 bases for J; bases not matched to a gene: 12. This CDR3 is built from 17 residues. Germline V CDR1 and CDR2: MNHEY, SMNVEV (reference sequence).